This T cell receptor (beta chain) was identified during a study of T cell repertoires in cytomegalovirus infection. About the study: It was the public TCR beta signatures that indicated both CMV infection and matching HLA type. Study-level results: Dominating the ex vivo response were HLA-C-restricted CMV-specific TCR beta clonotypes. People with CMV and the relevant HLA were identified by cumulative public TCR beta family frequency.

On this clonotype itself: Its target is unknown.

A single record per CDR3 protein comes from TCRdb applying MiXCR to the reads. The sample consists of some 180,000 distinct CDR3 sequences, 8.5% to 10% of them appearing once. The V and J ends lost 4 bases and 4 bases, in that order; junction bases with no gene match: 8. The CDR3 extends over 15 amino acids. Germline values: CDR1 SGHRS, CDR2 YFSETQ. The chain is built from TRBV5-1 and TRBJ2-5; 9 bases align to TRBD2. The sequence was collected from a human donor in good health (CMV status not recorded). Some clones in this sample may be carry-over from other donors' samples. Sequencing used PBMCs. The CDR3 spells CASSPPPSGAETQYF. The CDR3 DNA is TGCGCCAGCAGCCCCCCCCCTAGCGGGGCAGAGACCCAGTACTTC.